Following are 6 T cell receptor beta chains from one sample sequenced in a study of graft-versus-host responses after intestinal transplantation (dated by TCRdb to about 2021). Libraries were made using the immunoSEQ multiplex PCR assay. The clones in this table, taken by TCRdb from immuneACCESS, are in-frame only. Not every clone is retained; where verified, under half of the shortfall comes from an unresolved V gene, and the cause of the rest is unknown. The sample table contains 75,000 to 100,000 clones; only one count was recorded for approximately 92% of them. More than 15% of the sample belongs to the ten largest clones. Material: PBMCs, obtained about 460 days after intestinal transplant. The receptors were sampled from a human patient who received an intestinal transplant, so some T cells may come from the graft donor.

A word on this clone: The junction shows a germline mismatch at one end, possibly a read error. V is TRBV7-7 and J is TRBJ2-2; 10 bases agree with TRBD2. There are 19 residues in the CDR3. Germline V gene lookup returns CDR1 SSHAT and CDR2 FNYEAQ (reference sequence). The CDR3 is CASSFRASGGMTNTGELFF. The CDR3 DNA sequence: TGTGCTAGCAGCTTCCGGGCTAGCGGGGGAATGACGAACACCGGGGAGCTGTTTTTT.

The rearrangement joins TRBV6-4 to TRBJ2-1; weak D call: TRBD1 (5 bases). The CDR3 length is 14 residues. The germline V and J ends were trimmed by 0 bases and 8 bases, with 11 bases remaining between them. Germline-derived CDR1 and CDR2 are MRHNA and SNTAGT. CDR3 nucleotide sequence: TGTGCCAGCAGTGACTCTGGGGCGTCGGATGAGCAGTTCTTC. Protein: CASSDSGASDEQFF.

The genes are TRBV11-2 and TRBJ2-7, with D perhaps matching TRBD1 (6 bases). Trimming pared 4 bases from V and 4 bases from J, leaving 8 bases between. The germline V gene encodes CDR1 SGHAT and CDR2 FQNNGV. The CDR3 consists of 12 residues. The CDR3 is CASSWTEYEQYF. In nucleotides, the CDR3 is TGTGCCAGCAGCTGGACAGAGTACGAGCAGTACTTC. Variable domain in full (rest from reference TRBV11-2 and TRBJ2-7): EAGVAQSPRYKIIEKRQSVAFWCNPISGHATLYWYQQILGQGPKLLIQFQNNGVVDDSQLPKDRFSAERLKGVDSTLKIQPAKLEDSAVYLCASSWTEYEQYFGPGTRLTVT.

V usage is TRBV7-9 and J usage is TRBJ2-7, with D maybe TRBD1 (5 bases). The CDR3 is made up of 16 amino acids. Deletions cut 2 bases from V and 2 bases from J, with 16 bases between. The V gene's germline CDR1 is SEHNR and CDR2 FQNEAQ (reference sequence). The CDR3 spells CASSLSISRETYEQYF. The CDR3 DNA is TGTGCCAGCAGCTTATCTATATCCAGGGAAACCTACGAGCAGTACTTC. Drawing the rest from reference TRBV7-9 and TRBJ2-7, the complete variable domain is DTGVSQNPRHKITKRGQNVTFRCDPISEHNRLYWYRQTLGQGPEFLTYFQNEAQLEKSRLLSDRFSAERPKGSFSTLEIQRTEQGDSAMYLCASSLSISRETYEQYFGPGTRLTVT.

This chain connects TRBV7-3 to TRBJ2-5; 9 bases match TRBD2. The CDR3 totals 15 residues. Germline V gene sequence: CDR1 SGHTA, CDR2 FQGTGA. V was pared by 5 bases and J by 5 bases, with 9 bases of the junction left unmatched. For the CDR3, the DNA is TGTGCCAGCAGCCCCGCGCGGGGGGGGGCGGAGACCCAGTACTTC. Translation gives CASSPARGGAETQYF.

The rearrangement uses TRBV6-1 and TRBJ1-5; D remains ambiguous. Germline CDR1 is MNHNS and CDR2 is SASEGT. CDR3 length equals 12 residues. The V end lost 6 bases, the J end lost 10 bases, and 13 bases lay between the germline ends. CDR3 in amino acids: CASSTGPDPQHF. CDR3 nucleotide sequence: TGTGCCAGCAGCACTGGCCCGGATCCCCAGCATTTT.